The TCR beta chain described here comes from a study of T cells in women clearing cervical HPV infection. In the study overall: Controls gave blood once infection was undetectable; cases at lesion identification.

Study-level points and caveats: Effector/memory and HPV-specific T cells were not isolated, and association timing is unknown. Repertoire richness, not evenness, was significantly elevated in CIN3+ cases versus controls.

Genomic DNA, averaging roughly 1,200 ng per sample, yielded TCR beta CDR3 via immunoSEQ. Sequencing was performed with immunoSEQ multiplex PCR; in TCRdb, only in-frame clones are kept and a portion is missing. The listing records 20,000 to 25,000 clones. Regarding this clone: What it binds is unknown. Coverage ceases 3 residues before the CDR3 finishes, and the germline J gene fills in the end.

The germline V gene has CDR1 SGHTA and CDR2 FQGTGA. This CDR3 is built from 17 residues. The sample comprised blood buffy coat. V is TRBV7-3 and J is TRBJ2-3; 12 positions match TRBD2. The TCR sequence derives from a woman between 18 and 70 years old with a cervical HPV16 infection that either progressed to CIN3+ or cleared (not recorded which). The sequenced CDR3 bases are TGTGCCAGCAGCCCCAACGGACTAGCGGGGAGTCTTGGGGCG. This encodes CASSPNGLAGSLGA. In full, the CDR3 reads CASSPNGLAGSLGAQYF.